This T cell receptor beta chain was recorded in a study of T cell responses to AZD1222 COVID-19 vaccine (dated by TCRdb to the early 2020s). Notes on the research overall: Because spike-specific TCR depth and breadth did not differ between the two schedules, AZD1222 recipients who got a second dose at roughly 4 weeks were pooled with those who got a second dose at roughly 12 weeks. A total of 233 trial participants underwent TCR sequencing, of whom 200 to 220 had received two doses of AZD1222 and around 25 had received two doses of the MenACWY control vaccine. Enrollment into the trials was organized by age into subgroups of 18-55, 56-69 and 70-plus years, and those subgroups contained roughly 150, 30 and 60 TCR-sequenced participants, respectively. Results the study describes overall, beyond this receptor: Because no day 14 peak-response samples were available, the repertoires could be characterized only after the peak T cell response. Nearly half of unique spike-specific TCRs reportedly recognized epitopes outside regions mutated in the B.1.351 and B.1.1.7 variants. Participants were mostly white British, with more females than males. The authors suggested clonal diversity may have been underestimated. After two AZD1222 doses, both the breadth and the depth of spike-specific TCRs were significantly higher than at day 0 and than in MenACWY recipients. Only five to seven AZD1222 recipients were SARS-CoV-2 seropositive at baseline, limiting conclusions about previously exposed vaccinees. The vaccine-associated CD4 TCRs covered the entire spike protein, and the dominant responses fell in regions 160-218 and 743-854. The 56-69-year group was small, and its depth increase did not reach significance, likely because of low power.

About this clone itself: No cognate antigen has been identified for it. No per-base quality is available; no much larger clone lies one base away.

Explained via the paper, the time point label denotes: baseline before first vaccination. Samples from vaccinated people were obtained from the UK trials COV001 and COV002, which included a single-blind randomized controlled phase 2/3 trial of AZD1222 (ChAdOx1 nCoV-19) in healthy adults. Trial participant PBMC samples were collected at day 0 and day 28 after the second dose for TCRbeta chain sequencing. The CDR3 regions of human TCRbeta chains were analyzed by immunosequencing. The paper's data handling went like this. TCRs in the repertoires were compared against a reference library of SARS-CoV-2-specific TCRs that had been generated with the MIRA antigen-specificity platform. Breadth was defined as the fraction of unique TCRs that were SARS-CoV-2-associated. Depth was defined as the fraction of total T cells that were SARS-CoV-2-associated. Using the MIRA data, each spike-specific TCR was mapped to the spike region that the TCR reacts to and placed in a CD4 or CD8 class. Log10-transformed breadth and depth values were compared by one-way ANOVA with Sidak's multiple comparisons tests. What TCRdb holds here is the immuneACCESS table cut down to in-frame rearrangements. Part of the clones is not present; checked against another copy, under half of the missing clones reflect an unresolved V gene, and the others are unexplained. That table furnishes V, J and clone size, whereas the DNA furnished D and trimming. Present in this sample are 150,000 to 200,000 clones, roughly nine tenths of which were seen just once. The top ten clones comprise about 6.9% of the sample.

The germline V gene encodes CDR1 MNHEY and CDR2 SVGAGI. Taken from cysteine to phenylalanine, the CDR3 has 13 residues. Only the CDR3 DNA stays, 39 bases, in frame from base 1. The germline ends are 9 bases apart after V is trimmed by 6 bases and J by 4 bases. This clonotype originated in an adult in good health. The rearrangement combines TRBV6-5 with TRBJ1-4, with the D gene call left open. This specimen consisted of peripheral blood, obtained on day 0 of AZD1222 vaccination. The CDR3 corresponds to CASRVTDNEKLFF. The nucleotide sequence reads as follows: TGTGCCAGCAGGGTGACTGATAATGAAAAACTGTTTTTT.